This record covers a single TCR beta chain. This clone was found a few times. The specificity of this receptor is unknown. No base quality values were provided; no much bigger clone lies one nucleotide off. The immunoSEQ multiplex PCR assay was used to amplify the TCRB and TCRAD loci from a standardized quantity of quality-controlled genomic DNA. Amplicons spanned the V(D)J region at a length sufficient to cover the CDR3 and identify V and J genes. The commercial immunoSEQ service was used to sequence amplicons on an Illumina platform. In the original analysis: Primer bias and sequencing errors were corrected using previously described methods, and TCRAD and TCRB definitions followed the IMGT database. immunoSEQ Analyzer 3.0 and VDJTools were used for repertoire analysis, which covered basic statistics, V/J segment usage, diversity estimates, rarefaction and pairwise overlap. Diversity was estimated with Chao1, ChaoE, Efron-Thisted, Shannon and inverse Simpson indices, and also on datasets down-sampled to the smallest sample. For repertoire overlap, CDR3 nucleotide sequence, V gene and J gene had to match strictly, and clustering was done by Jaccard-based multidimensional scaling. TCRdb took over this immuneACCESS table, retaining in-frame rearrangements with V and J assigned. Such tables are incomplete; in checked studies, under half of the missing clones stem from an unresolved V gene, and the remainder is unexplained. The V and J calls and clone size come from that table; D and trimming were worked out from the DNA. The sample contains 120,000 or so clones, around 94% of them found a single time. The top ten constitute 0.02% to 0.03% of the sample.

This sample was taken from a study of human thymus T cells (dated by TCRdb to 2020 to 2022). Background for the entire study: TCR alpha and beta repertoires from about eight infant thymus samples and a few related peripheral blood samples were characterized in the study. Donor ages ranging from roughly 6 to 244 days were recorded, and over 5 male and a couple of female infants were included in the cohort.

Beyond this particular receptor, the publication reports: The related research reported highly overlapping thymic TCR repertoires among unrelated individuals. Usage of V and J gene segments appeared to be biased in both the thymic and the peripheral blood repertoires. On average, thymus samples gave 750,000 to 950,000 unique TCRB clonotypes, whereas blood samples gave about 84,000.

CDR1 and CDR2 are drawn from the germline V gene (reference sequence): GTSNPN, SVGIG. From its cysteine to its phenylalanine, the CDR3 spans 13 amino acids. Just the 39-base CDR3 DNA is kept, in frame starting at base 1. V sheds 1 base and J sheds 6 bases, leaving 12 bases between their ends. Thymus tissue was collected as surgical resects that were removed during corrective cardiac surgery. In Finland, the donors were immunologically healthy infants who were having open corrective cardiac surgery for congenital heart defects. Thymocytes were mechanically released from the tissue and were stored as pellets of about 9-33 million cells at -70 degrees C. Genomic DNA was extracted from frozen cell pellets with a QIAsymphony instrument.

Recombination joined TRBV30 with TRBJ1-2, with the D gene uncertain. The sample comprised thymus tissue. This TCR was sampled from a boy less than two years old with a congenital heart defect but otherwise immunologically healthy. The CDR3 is CAWSAPGGDGYTF. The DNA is TGTGCCTGGAGTGCCCCCGGTGGGGATGGCTACACCTTC.